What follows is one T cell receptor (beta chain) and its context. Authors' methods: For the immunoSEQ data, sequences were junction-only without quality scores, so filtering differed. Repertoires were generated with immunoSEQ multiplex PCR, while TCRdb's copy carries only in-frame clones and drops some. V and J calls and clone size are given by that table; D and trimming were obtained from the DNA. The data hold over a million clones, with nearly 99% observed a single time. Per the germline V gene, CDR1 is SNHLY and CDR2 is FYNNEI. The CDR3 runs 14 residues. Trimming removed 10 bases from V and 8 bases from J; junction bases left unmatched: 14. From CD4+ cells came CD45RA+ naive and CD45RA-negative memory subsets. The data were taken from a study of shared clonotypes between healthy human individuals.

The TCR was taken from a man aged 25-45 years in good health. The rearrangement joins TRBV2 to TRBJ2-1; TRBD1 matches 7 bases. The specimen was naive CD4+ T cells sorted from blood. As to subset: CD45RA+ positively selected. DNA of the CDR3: TGTGCCACAAAAGGGGGCATCCCTAGGGATGAGCAGTTCTTC. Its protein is CATKGGIPRDEQFF.